The entry below describes one T cell receptor (beta chain). It lacks a known antigen. No much larger clone is present one base from it, and per-base qualities are unavailable. TCRbeta CDR3 regions were amplified from genomic DNA using the immunoSEQ Assay, a bias-controlled multiplex PCR. The original methods were these. Within the assay, amplification of reference gene primers was used to estimate how many nucleated cells each sample contained. To quantify the absolute abundance of each unique TCRbeta CDR3 rearrangement, sequence reads were collapsed and filtered. For each sample, productive Simpson clonality was calculated as the square root of Simpson's diversity index over productive rearrangements. Sourced from immuneACCESS, this table was stored by TCRdb with only in-frame sequences that have V and J called. A share of the clones is absent; for the studies checked, an unresolved V gene accounts for under half, and the remainder has no known explanation. V, J and clone size reflect that table, while D and trimming were determined from the DNA. The sample table lists about 110,000 clones, 88% of them with a count of one. Less than 2.5% of the sample is taken by the ten largest.

The germline V gene sets CDR1 to SGHRS and CDR2 to YFSETQ. From its cysteine to its phenylalanine, the CDR3 spans 14 amino acids. Solely the CDR3 DNA is kept, with 42 bases framed from the first base. The V end loses 0 bases and the J end loses 6 bases, and a stretch of 13 bases separates them. The sample is drawn from a study of blood T cell repertoires in COVID-19 (dated by TCRdb to 2018 to 2020). In the study overall: Samples from collaborators originated in the United States, Italy and Spain and spanned both the acute and convalescent phases of COVID-19. Where HLA class I and class II types were available, the types were taken from metadata supplied by the sample provider, not from assay-based typing. The sample metadata nearly always contained a de-identified subject ID, COVID-19 status, age in years and sex. Subjects who had been exposed to COVID-19, were actively infected with it, or had recovered from it provided the deeply sampled blood TCRbeta repertoires that made up the dataset. Samples came from the ongoing ImmuneRACE study (first 160 participants) plus 1,254 subjects from 6 global collaborators. The repertoires were made available in a free public database intended to serve as a resource for research on the immune response to SARS-CoV-2. The prospective study material was composed of cDNA or gDNA derived from T cells, B-cell-depleted T cells, or PBMCs.

Whole blood was collected in K2EDTA tubes by collaborating institutions according to the institutions' own protocols. For TCRbeta analysis, collaborators shipped samples in one of three forms: frozen whole blood, isolated PBMCs, or DNA extracted from either of those sample types. The paper's findings and limits, for the study overall: How much clinical and demographic metadata was included differed by source and by participant, and the metadata was provided uncurated.

The TCR sequence derives from a human donor in a cohort sampled during active COVID-19. The chain uses TRBV5-1 and TRBJ2-7; the D gene is perhaps TRBD2, on 5 matching bases. Material for sequencing was peripheral blood. The CDR3 protein sequence reads: CASSLVGIGSEQYF. Here is the DNA: TGCGCCAGCAGCTTGGTGGGGATAGGGAGCGAGCAGTACTTC.